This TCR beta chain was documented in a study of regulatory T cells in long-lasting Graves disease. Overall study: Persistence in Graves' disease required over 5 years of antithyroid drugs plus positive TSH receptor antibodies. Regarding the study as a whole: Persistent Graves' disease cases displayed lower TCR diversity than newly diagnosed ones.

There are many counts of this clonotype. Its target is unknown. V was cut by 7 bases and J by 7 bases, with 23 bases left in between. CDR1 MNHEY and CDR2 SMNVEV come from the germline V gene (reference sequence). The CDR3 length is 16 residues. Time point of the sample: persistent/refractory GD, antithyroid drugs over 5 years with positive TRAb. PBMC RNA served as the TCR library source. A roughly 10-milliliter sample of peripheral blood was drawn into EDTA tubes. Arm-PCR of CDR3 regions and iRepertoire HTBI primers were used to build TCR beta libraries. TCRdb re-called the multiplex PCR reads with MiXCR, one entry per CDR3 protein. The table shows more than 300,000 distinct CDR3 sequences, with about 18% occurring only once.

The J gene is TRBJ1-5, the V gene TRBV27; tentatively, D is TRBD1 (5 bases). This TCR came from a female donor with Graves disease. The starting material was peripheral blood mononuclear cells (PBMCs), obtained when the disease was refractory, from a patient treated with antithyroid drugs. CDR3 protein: CASKNSGRGTGQPQHF. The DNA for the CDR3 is TGTGCCAGCAAGAACTCGGGACGGGGTACCGGGCAGCCCCAGCATTTT.